These T cell receptor beta chains were read from a single sample in a study of early T cells in non-severe SARS-CoV-2 infection. TCRdb re-analysed the 5' RACE reads in MiXCR, keeping a single row per CDR3 protein. The profile shows approximately 73,000 distinct CDR3 sequences, 11% of them singletons. What was sequenced was whole blood. The receptor source for this set is an adult who was a healthcare worker with PCR-confirmed SARS-CoV-2 infection or an uninfected control (not recorded which). Each CDR3 is given with its conserved first and last residue. The D gene is left open where the match is weak. The size field is filled for only some rows; it gives once, few, many or a size class.

V gene	clone size	J gene	D gene	CDR3 DNA	CDR3 protein
TRBV7-3	-	TRBJ2-3	-	TGTGCCAGCAGCTTAAATGAGGGAACAGATACGCAGTATTTT	CASSLNEGTDTQYF
TRBV6-5	many	TRBJ2-7	-	TGTGCCAGCAGTTCCTTTCCAGAGACCTACGAGCAGTACTTC	CASSSFPETYEQYF
TRBV20-1	-	TRBJ2-7	-	TGCAGTGCTAGAAAAAGCCCCTACGAGCAGTACTTC	CSARKSPYEQYF
TRBV4-2	-	TRBJ1-2	-	TGTGCCAGCAGCCAAGATAGGCGCGGGGAGTCTGGCTACACCTTC	CASSQDRRGESGYTF
TRBV6-4	-	TRBJ2-7	TRBD1	TGTACCAGCAGCCGGGACAGGGGCGACGAGCAGTACTTC	CTSSRDRGDEQYF
TRBV20-1	many	TRBJ1-6	-	TGCAGTGCTAGACCCCCAGGGGCGCATAATTCACCCCTCCACTTT	CSARPPGAHNSPLHF
TRBV6-2/TRBV6-3	many	TRBJ1-1	-	TGTGCCAGCAGTTACTCCGGGACACCGAACACTGAAGCTTTCTTT	CASSYSGTPNTEAFF
TRBV29-1	many	TRBJ2-5	-	TGCAGCGCTAGAGGACACCGACTCCAAGAGACCCAGTACTTC	CSARGHRLQETQYF
TRBV4-2	-	TRBJ2-6	-	TGTGCCAGCAGCCCTAATCGGGGCTCTGGGGCCAACGTCCTGACTTTC	CASSPNRGSGANVLTF
TRBV21-1	-	TRBJ1-2	-	TGTGCCAGCACCCGCAGGGGGAGCCCGCCTAACTATGGCTACACCTTC	CASTRRGSPPNYGYTF
TRBV29-1	few	TRBJ2-3	-	TGCAGCGTTCTCCCTCAAGGGGTTGGGACAGATACGCAGTATTTT	CSVLPQGVGTDTQYF
TRBV20-1	-	TRBJ2-7	TRBD1	TGCAGTGCTCTCGGGGACAGGGTGGGGTACGAGCAGTACTTC	CSALGDRVGYEQYF
TRBV10-3	many	TRBJ2-1	-	TGTGCCATCAGTGGCGACCTAAATGAGCAGTTCTTC	CAISGDLNEQFF
TRBV9	many	TRBJ2-1	-	TGTGCCAGCAGCGTAGCTGGGGGCCAACGGACATTATACAATGAGCAGTTCTTC	CASSVAGGQRTLYNEQFF
TRBV5-1	many	TRBJ2-3	-	TGCGCCAGCAGCCCCGGGACCCCCGGCAGTACGCAGTATTTT	CASSPGTPGSTQYF
TRBV27	-	TRBJ1-5	TRBD1	TGTGCCAGCAGTCTACAGGGGGCAGGTCAGCCCCAGCATTTT	CASSLQGAGQPQHF
TRBV20-1	-	TRBJ2-2	TRBD2	TGCAGTGCTAGAGCCCCCTTACTAGCGGGGGATACCGGGGAGCTGTTTTTT	CSARAPLLAGDTGELFF
TRBV5-1	many	TRBJ2-7	-	TGCGCCAGCAGCTTGGAGTGGCTGACTGCCTACGAGCAGTACTTC	CASSLEWLTAYEQYF
TRBV6-5	many	TRBJ2-7	-	TGTGCCAGCAGTTACGGATCGGCCAGATCCTACGAGCAGTACTTC	CASSYGSARSYEQYF
TRBV10-3	-	TRBJ2-3	-	TGTGCCATCAGTGAGGGCTCAGGGAGCACAGATACGCAGTATTTT	CAISEGSGSTDTQYF
TRBV7-9	-	TRBJ2-1	TRBD2	TGTGCCAGCAGCTTATTTCTCGGAGCGGGGGCAGCGAGCTCCTACAATGAGCAGTTCTTC	CASSLFLGAGAASSYNEQFF
TRBV7-9	many	TRBJ2-5	TRBD2	TGTGCCAGCAGCGGGACGGTAGCGGGGGCTCAAGAGACCCAGTACTTC	CASSGTVAGAQETQYF
TRBV30	few	TRBJ1-1	-	TGTGCCTGGAGTGACCTCCCTAGGGGTATGAACACTGAAGCTTTCTTT	CAWSDLPRGMNTEAFF
TRBV7-2	-	TRBJ2-1	-	TGTGCCAGCAGCCTAGGACTGGCGGGGTCCTACAATGAGCAGTTCTTC	CASSLGLAGSYNEQFF
TRBV6-1	many	TRBJ2-1	-	TGTGCCAGCAGTGAAGGGCCCGTAAACTGGGAGCAGTTCTTC	CASSEGPVNWEQFF
TRBV2	-	TRBJ1-2	TRBD1	TGTGCCAGCAGCGGACAGGGGACGGGTGGCTACACCTTC	CASSGQGTGGYTF
TRBV6-5	many	TRBJ2-2	-	TGTGCCAGCACCTTACAGGGGGGGGGCACGAGCGGGGAGCTGTTTTTT	CASTLQGGGTSGELFF
TRBV5-1	many	TRBJ2-7	-	TGCGCCAGCAGCAACACACAGGGACTGGGGACTTACGAGCAGTACTTC	CASSNTQGLGTYEQYF
TRBV7-9	many	TRBJ2-5	TRBD2	TGTGCCAGCAGTTTTAGCGGGGACTTGTTTGGAGAGACCCAGTACTTC	CASSFSGDLFGETQYF
TRBV29-1	-	TRBJ2-7	TRBD1	TGCAGCGTTGTGGGACAGGGGCCCTACGAGCAGTACTTC	CSVVGQGPYEQYF
TRBV6-2/TRBV6-3	few	TRBJ2-5	TRBD1	TGTGCCAGCACCAAGGACAGGGGGGTTGCGACCCAGTACTTC	CASTKDRGVATQYF
TRBV30	-	TRBJ1-5	-	TGTGCCTGGTCTTCGGACAGTGGGTATCAGCCCCAGCATTTT	CAWSSDSGYQPQHF
TRBV11-3	many	TRBJ2-7	-	TGTGCCAGCAGCACCCGAGGGACTCCCTCCGCATTGCAGTACTTC	CASSTRGTPSALQYF
TRBV11-2	many	TRBJ2-5	-	TGTGCCAGCAGGACTTCCCTTGGGACCCAGTACTTC	CASRTSLGTQYF
TRBV20-1	many	TRBJ2-3	-	TGCAGTGCTAAAGGGGACCCAAGCACAGATACGCAGTATTTT	CSAKGDPSTDTQYF
TRBV7-8	many	TRBJ2-1	-	TGTGCCAGCAGCTTAGGGGGGGGCCTTTTGGATGAGCAGTTCTTC	CASSLGGGLLDEQFF
TRBV7-9	-	TRBJ1-2	TRBD1	TGTGCCAGCAGCTTCAACAGGGGCGACTATGGCTACACCTTC	CASSFNRGDYGYTF